Given below is one T cell receptor (beta chain) in context. The V and J ends lost 2 bases and 5 bases respectively, with 12 bases between them. CDR1 is SGHTS, CDR2 YDEGEE, per germline. There are 14 residues in the CDR3. The data are from a study of control samples from healthy donors and cancer patients. This table comes from immunoSEQ multiplex PCR, and its TCRdb copy is limited to in-frame clones, with some not included. The profile shows about 49,000 clones, about 92% of them singletons. V is TRBV5-8 and J is TRBJ2-3, with a tentative D call TRBD2 (5 bases). Sample: PBMCs. The receptor's source is a man aged 25-45 years with colorectal cancer. CDR3 bases: TGTGCCAGCAGCTTACTTAGCGAGGTAGATACGCAGTATTTT. This sequence encodes CASSLLSEVDTQYF.